Each of the 2 T cell receptor beta chains below was sequenced from the same sample in a study of chemoradiotherapy in HPV16-positive cancers. Here immunoSEQ multiplex PCR was the method, and the copy in TCRdb shows in-frame clones only, minus some. The repertoire includes about 9,200 clones, over 65% of them detected once, and about 9% sits in the top ten. This material was obtained from a patient who underwent chemoradiotherapy. The receptors here all came from a human donor with HPV-associated anogenital cancer.

V and J are TRBV5-5 and TRBJ1-2, with D perhaps TRBD1 (5 bases). The CDR3 spans 13 residues. V was shortened by 1 base and J by 4 bases, with 8 bases between the two germline ends. The germline CDR1 and CDR2 sequences are SGHKS and YYEKEE (reference sequence). CDR3 loop: CASSLLGAYGYTF. The CDR3 DNA is TGTGCCAGCAGCTTGCTAGGGGCCTATGGCTACACCTTC.

The chain is built from TRBV5-1 and TRBJ2-5; the match to TRBD2 covers 9 bases. Germline V gene data show CDR1 as SGHRS and CDR2 as YFSETQ. V shed 2 bases and J 5 bases; nucleotides not matched to a gene: 7. The CDR3 length is 15 residues. This CDR3 reads CASSFLRGGDETQYF. The CDR3, as DNA: TGCGCCAGCAGCTTCCTGCGGGGGGGCGATGAGACCCAGTACTTC. Full variable domain (remainder filled in from reference TRBV5-1 and TRBJ2-5): KAGVTQTPRYLIKTRGQQVTLSCSPISGHRSVSWYQQTPGQGLQFLFEYFSETQRNKGNFPGRFSGRQFSNSRSEMNVSTLELGDSALYLCASSFLRGGDETQYFGPGTRLLVL.